The T cell receptor beta chain described here comes from a study of blood T cells in healthy people across ages (dated by TCRdb to about 2015). Background for the entire study: In model experiments, template switching captured roughly one uniquely barcoded TCR beta cDNA molecule for every two T cells. To track age-related changes in TCR beta repertoire diversity, the study relied on deep sequencing normalized with unique cDNA molecular identifiers. The donors were split into four age groups: young (average about 16 years), middle-aged (39), aged (62) and long-lived (about 82). To avoid experimental bias, donors of different ages were randomly spread across the sequencing lanes. Using the same blood draw, the study looked at two additional independent replicas of 1 million unique cDNA reads for two donors, one aged 18 to 29 and the other aged 80 or older. What the work shows at the level of the full study, not this receptor alone: The percentage of naive T cells measured by flow cytometry correlated strongly with observed TCR beta diversity. The long-lived group showed more naive CD4+ T cells, fewer expanded clones and increased TCR diversity than the aged group, suggesting age selection. Observed TCR beta diversity per million T cells fell roughly linearly with age, and a significant reduction was already apparent by age about 38. Bulk unsorted PBMC profiling prevented conclusive comparison of naive and antigen-experienced compartments. Total diversity estimates from one million sequenced T cells were considered lower bounds and underestimates. Because the CMV infection status of the donors was unknown, age-related changes in expanded clonotypes may potentially have been confounded.

The method was 5' RACE. The instrument given in TCRdb is Illumina HiSeq 2500. A second about 7 to 11 cycle PCR used a sample-barcoded 5' primer and a J-beta primer mix. A template-switch 5' adaptor carrying 12 random nucleotides introduced a unique molecular identifier onto each TCR beta cDNA molecule. Each sample yielded at least 3 million CDR3-containing paired-end reads. First-strand cDNA synthesis was performed from all RNA using the Mint cDNA synthesis kit, with priming by a TRBC-specific oligonucleotide. After uracil-DNA glycosylase treatment, a first 18-cycle PCR used universal primers M1SS and BC2_uni_R on all cDNA. For the original study's pipeline: Normalization of each sample was performed by random selection of 1 million high-quality reads, each carrying a distinct molecular identifier. Instead of being binned into consensus sequences, reads that shared molecular identifiers were thrown out. MiTCR, run with a Q25 quality threshold and the strictest error-elimination algorithm, handled CDR3 identification, clonotype clustering and error correction. A nonparametric unseen species model with Euler transformation was used to estimate a lower bound on total TCR beta diversity. TCRdb cleaned the public reads at Q25 with fastp, built clones with MiXCR and kept in-frame beta chains. Every distinct CDR3 protein forms one entry, paired with its most common genes and DNA. The V and J calls reflect TCRdb's pipeline rather than the authors' work. This sample comprises roughly 500,000 distinct CDR3 sequences, approximately 27% of them detected only once. Clones ranked in the top ten supply 18% of the sample.

With regard to this clonotype: Its recognized antigen is unknown. No base-level quality is on record; no much larger clone is a single base apart.

CDR3 length: 17 amino acids, cysteine to phenylalanine. Only the CDR3 DNA stays, 51 bases, in frame from base 1. Germline trimming: 2 bases from V, 2 bases from J; junction bases outside gene matches: 11. CDR1 SGHRS and CDR2 YFSETQ were looked up in the germline V gene. Donors were 40 or so systemically healthy Caucasian individuals from Russia aged roughly 6 to 90 years. Each donor gave ten milliliters of peripheral blood, collected into EDTA-treated Vacutainer tubes. Ficoll-Paque density-gradient centrifugation was used to isolate PBMCs, with at least 6 million obtained per sample. Total RNA was extracted from PBMCs with Trizol reagent, with at least 5.5 micrograms obtained per sample. For every donor, flow cytometry on a PBMC aliquot measured the percentage of naive CD45RAhigh/CD27high T cells.

What was sequenced was blood. Rearrangement joined TRBV5-1 to TRBJ2-5, with 8 central nucleotides matching TRBD1. The TCR comes from a woman between 65 and 79 years old in good health. The sequenced DNA is TGCGCCAGCAGCTTAAGAGTAGGACAGGGACGACAAGAGACCCAGTACTTC. This encodes CASSLRVGQGRQETQYF. The CDR3, completed at both ends by the reference TRBV5-1 and TRBJ2-5 genes, gives the full variable domain KAGVTQTPRYLIKTRGQQVTLSCSPISGHRSVSWYQQTPGQGLQFLFEYFSETQRNKGNFPGRFSGRQFSNSRSEMNVSTLELGDSALYLCASSLRVGQGRQETQYFGPGTRLLVL.